One T cell receptor (beta chain) is described in this entry. Its antigen is as yet unknown. This record belongs to a study of cytomegalovirus exposure and HLA in healthy donors. PCR used 60 Vbeta primers and 13 Jbeta primers. Profiled with immunoSEQ multiplex PCR; TCRdb holds only in-frame clones, not every one. The repertoire holds some 130,000 clones, with 70% to 85% as singletons. CDR1 is PRHDT and CDR2 is FYEKMQ in the germline V gene (reference sequence). V was pared by 3 bases and J by 3 bases, with 17 bases between. CDR3 length: 16 amino acids. Study-wide results and caveats: Analysis was carried out at a later point, and it linked a missense DCLRE1C variant to TCR beta V- and J-gene trimming. A later examination showed that TCR association rates differed by HLA locus, with DRB1 most and HLA-C fewest. Among TCR beta chains, those listed as cytomegalovirus-associated numbered roughly 150.

Nominally healthy donors were sampled, though unrecorded immune exposures were likely. Material: PBMCs. The source is a male donor in good health and CMV-seropositive. The gene calls are TRBV13 and TRBJ1-1, with D perhaps TRBD1 (5 bases). The CDR3 bases are TGTGCCAGCAGCTTCCGGTTGGGGGGAGGGGACACTGAAGCTTTCTTT. Translation gives CASSFRLGGGDTEAFF.